The entry that follows covers one TCR beta chain sequence. The antigen remains undetermined. RNA transcripts provided the source from which TCR beta CDR3 regions were amplified. Primed by the HTBI set, a first-round RT-PCR was run on the TCR CDR3. TCRdb processed the multiplex PCR reads anew with MiXCR; each CDR3 protein has one entry. The data contain some 650,000 distinct CDR3 sequences, 16% of them seen just once; the ten biggest clones take up around 3.3%. This record comes from a study of T cells in Graves' hyperthyroidism and ophthalmopathy. Study-level results: Blood also held most thyroid clonotypes expanded beyond 0.001.

Trimming pared 3 bases from V and 3 bases from J, leaving 9 bases between. This CDR3 is 12 amino acids long. Looked up from germline, CDR1 is SQVTM and CDR2 is ANQGSEA. Specimen: blood. The chain recombines TRBV29-1 with TRBJ2-7; D possibly corresponds to TRBD2 (5 bases). This receptor was identified in a woman aged 40 to 55 with Graves' ophthalmopathy. CDR3 residues: CSVESSSYEQYF. CDR3 bases: TGCAGCGTTGAGTCTAGCAGCTACGAGCAGTACTTC.